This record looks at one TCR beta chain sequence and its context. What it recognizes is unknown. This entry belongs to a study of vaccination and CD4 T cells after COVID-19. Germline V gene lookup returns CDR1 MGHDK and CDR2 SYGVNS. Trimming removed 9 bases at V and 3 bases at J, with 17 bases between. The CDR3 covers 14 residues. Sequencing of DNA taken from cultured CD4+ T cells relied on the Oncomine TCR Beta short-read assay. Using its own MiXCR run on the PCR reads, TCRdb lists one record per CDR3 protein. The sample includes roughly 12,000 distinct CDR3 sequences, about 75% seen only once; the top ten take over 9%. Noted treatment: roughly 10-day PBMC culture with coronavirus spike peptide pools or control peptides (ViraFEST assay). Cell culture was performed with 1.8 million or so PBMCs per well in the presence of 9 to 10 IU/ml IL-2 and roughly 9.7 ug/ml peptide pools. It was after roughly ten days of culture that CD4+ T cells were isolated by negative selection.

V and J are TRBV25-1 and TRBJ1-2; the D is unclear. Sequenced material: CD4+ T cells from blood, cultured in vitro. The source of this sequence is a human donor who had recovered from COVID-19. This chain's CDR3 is CARKWAGRHYGYTF. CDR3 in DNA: TGTGCCAGAAAGTGGGCAGGCCGGCACTATGGCTACACCTTC.